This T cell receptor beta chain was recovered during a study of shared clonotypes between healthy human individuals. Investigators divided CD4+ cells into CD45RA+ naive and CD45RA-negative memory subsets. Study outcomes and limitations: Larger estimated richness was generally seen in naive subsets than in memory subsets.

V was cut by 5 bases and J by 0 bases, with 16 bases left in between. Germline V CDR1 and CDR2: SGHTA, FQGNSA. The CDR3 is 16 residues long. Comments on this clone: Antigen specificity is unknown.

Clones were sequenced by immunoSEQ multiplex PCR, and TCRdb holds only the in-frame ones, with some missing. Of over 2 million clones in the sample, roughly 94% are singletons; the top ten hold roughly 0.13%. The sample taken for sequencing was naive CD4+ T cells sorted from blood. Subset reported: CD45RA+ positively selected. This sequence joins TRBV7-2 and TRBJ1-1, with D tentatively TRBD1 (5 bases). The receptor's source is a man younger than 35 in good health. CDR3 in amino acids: CASSPSSGTVNTEAFF. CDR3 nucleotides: TGTGCCAGCAGCCCCTCTTCCGGGACGGTGAACACTGAAGCTTTCTTT.